This T cell receptor (beta chain) came from a study of blood T cell repertoires in COVID-19 (dated by TCRdb to the early 2020s). In terms of the full investigation: Samples covering the acute and convalescent phases of COVID-19 were provided by collaborators in the United States, Italy and Spain. The material from the prospective study consisted of cDNA or gDNA derived from T cells, B-cell-depleted T cells, or PBMCs. Subjects who had been exposed to COVID-19, were actively infected with it, or had recovered from it provided the deeply sampled blood TCRbeta repertoires that made up the dataset. The repertoires were made available in a free public database intended to serve as a resource for research on the immune response to SARS-CoV-2. The samples were drawn from the first 160 participants of the ongoing ImmuneRACE study and from 1,254 subjects provided by 6 global collaborators. The sample metadata nearly always contained a de-identified subject ID, COVID-19 status, age in years and sex. Where available, HLA class I and class II types were taken from metadata supplied by the sample provider and were not determined by assay-based typing. The paper as a whole reports these results and caveats: The quantity of clinical and demographic metadata differed by source and by participant and was supplied without curation.

The immunoSEQ Assay, a bias-controlled multiplex PCR, was used to amplify TCRbeta CDR3 regions from genomic DNA. The paper's processing steps were these. Within the assay, amplification of reference gene primers was used to estimate how many nucleated cells each sample contained. To quantify the absolute abundance of each unique TCRbeta CDR3 rearrangement, sequence reads were collapsed and filtered. For each sample, productive Simpson clonality was calculated as the square root of Simpson's diversity index across productive rearrangements. The source is immuneACCESS, and TCRdb retained only in-frame sequences with V and J called. Part of the clones is not carried over; for the studies checked, unresolved V genes explain less than half of this, and the remainder is unexplained. That table supplies the V and J calls and clone size; D and trimming were determined from the DNA. In this sample the table shows over 15,000 clones, 81% of which occur a single time. The top ten constitute roughly 14% of the sample.

As concerns this clone: Its antigen has not been determined. Per-nucleotide qualities are absent, and no much larger clonotype sits a single base away.

The CDR3 sequence holds 12 residues, the cysteine and phenylalanine included. Only the CDR3 portion is preserved as DNA: 36 bases, with reading frame beginning at the first base. The germline V end is reduced by 5 bases and the J end by 7 bases; junction bases left unmatched: 4. From the germline V gene, CDR1 is MNHEY and CDR2 is SVGAGI. The collaborating institutions used their own protocols to collect whole blood in K2EDTA tubes. For TCRbeta analysis, collaborators shipped samples in one of three forms: frozen whole blood, isolated PBMCs, or DNA extracted from either of those sample types. The source is a man aged 40-50 years with active or convalescent COVID-19. This chain joins TRBV6-5 to TRBJ1-2; 7 of the junction bases match TRBD1. What was sequenced was peripheral blood. The CDR3 corresponds to CASSPTGIGYTF. The DNA is TGTGCCAGCAGTCCGACAGGGATTGGCTACACCTTC.